This T cell receptor beta chain was recorded in a study of tumor-infiltrating lymphocytes in localized non-small cell lung cancer. Findings and limits, study-wide: No link was found between tumor T-cell fraction and recurrence-free survival.

Here immunoSEQ multiplex PCR was the method, and the copy in TCRdb shows in-frame clones only, minus some. The sample has 20,000 to 25,000 clones; around 62% are singletons. V lost 4 bases, J lost 4 bases, and 13 bases stayed unmatched. There are 16 residues in the CDR3. Germline assignment: CDR1 SGHRS and CDR2 YFSETQ. Worth noting for this clone: What it binds is unknown.

V is TRBV5-1 and J is TRBJ2-5; 7 positions agree with TRBD2. Sample: lung tumor tissue. This receptor was identified in a human donor with non-small cell lung cancer. Here the CDR3 DNA reads TGCGCCAGCAGCCCCGGGAAGACTACGGGGGGAGAGACCCAGTACTTC. Amino acids: CASSPGKTTGGETQYF. Full variable domain (remainder filled in from reference TRBV5-1 and TRBJ2-5): KAGVTQTPRYLIKTRGQQVTLSCSPISGHRSVSWYQQTPGQGLQFLFEYFSETQRNKGNFPGRFSGRQFSNSRSEMNVSTLELGDSALYLCASSPGKTTGGETQYFGPGTRLLVL.